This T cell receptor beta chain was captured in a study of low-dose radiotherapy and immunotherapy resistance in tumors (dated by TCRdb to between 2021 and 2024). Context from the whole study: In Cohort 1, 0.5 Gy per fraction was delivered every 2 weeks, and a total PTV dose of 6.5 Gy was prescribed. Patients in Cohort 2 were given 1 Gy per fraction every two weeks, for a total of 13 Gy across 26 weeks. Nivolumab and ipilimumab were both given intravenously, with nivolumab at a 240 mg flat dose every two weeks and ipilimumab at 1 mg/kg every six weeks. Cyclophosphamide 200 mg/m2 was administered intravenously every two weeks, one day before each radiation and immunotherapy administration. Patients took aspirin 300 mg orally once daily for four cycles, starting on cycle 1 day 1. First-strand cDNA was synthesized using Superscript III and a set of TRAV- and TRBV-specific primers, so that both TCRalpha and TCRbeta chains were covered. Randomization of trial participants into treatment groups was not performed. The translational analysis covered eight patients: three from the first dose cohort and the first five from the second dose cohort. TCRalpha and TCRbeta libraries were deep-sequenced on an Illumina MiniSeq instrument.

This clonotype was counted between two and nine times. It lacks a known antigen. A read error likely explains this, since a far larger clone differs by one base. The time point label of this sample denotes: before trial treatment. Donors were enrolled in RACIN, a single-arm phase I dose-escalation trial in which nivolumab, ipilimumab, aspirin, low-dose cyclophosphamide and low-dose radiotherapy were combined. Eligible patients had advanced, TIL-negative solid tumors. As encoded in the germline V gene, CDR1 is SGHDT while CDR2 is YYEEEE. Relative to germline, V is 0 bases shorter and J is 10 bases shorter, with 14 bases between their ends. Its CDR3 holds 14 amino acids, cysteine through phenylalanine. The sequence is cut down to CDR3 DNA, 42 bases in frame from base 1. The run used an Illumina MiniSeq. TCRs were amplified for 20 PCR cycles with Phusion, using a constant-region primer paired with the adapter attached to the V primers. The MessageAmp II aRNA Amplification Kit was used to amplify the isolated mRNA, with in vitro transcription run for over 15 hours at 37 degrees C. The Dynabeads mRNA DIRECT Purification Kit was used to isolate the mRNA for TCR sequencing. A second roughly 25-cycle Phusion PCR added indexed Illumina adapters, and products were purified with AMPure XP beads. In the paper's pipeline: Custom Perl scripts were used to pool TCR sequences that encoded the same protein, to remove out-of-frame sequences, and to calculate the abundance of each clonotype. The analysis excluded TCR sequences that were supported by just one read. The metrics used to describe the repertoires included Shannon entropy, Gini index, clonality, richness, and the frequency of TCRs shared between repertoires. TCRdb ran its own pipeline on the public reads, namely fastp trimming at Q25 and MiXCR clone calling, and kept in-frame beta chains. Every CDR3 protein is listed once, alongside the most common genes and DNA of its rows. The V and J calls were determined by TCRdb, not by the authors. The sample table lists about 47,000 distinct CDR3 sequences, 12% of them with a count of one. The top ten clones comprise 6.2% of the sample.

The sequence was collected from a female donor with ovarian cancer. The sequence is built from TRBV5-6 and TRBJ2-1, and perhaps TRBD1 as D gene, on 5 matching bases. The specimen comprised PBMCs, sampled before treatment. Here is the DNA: TGTGCCAGCAGCTTGGCGGCAGGGTCCTACGAGCAGTTCTTC. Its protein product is CASSLAAGSYEQFF.